These 16 T cell receptor beta chains share one sample of origin, sequenced in a study of blood T cell repertoires in COVID-19. Data came from immunoSEQ multiplex PCR; TCRdb stores just in-frame clones and leaves some out. The sample has nearly 110,000 clones; 71% are singletons. The sequencing sample was made of peripheral blood. The receptors stem from a human donor with acute or convalescent COVID-19. The donor label of this sample is uncertain.

The chain has TRBV18 and TRBJ2-2, with D maybe TRBD2 (6 bases). The germline V and J ends were trimmed by 2 bases and 4 bases, with 11 bases remaining between them. CDR1 is KGHSH and CDR2 is LQKENI in the germline V gene. This CDR3 has 15 residues. The DNA of the CDR3 is TGTGCCAGCTCACCAGGGACTTCTCTCACCGGGGAGCTGTTTTTT. This encodes CASSPGTSLTGELFF.

The V gene is TRBV3-1 (or the pseudogene TRBV3-2), the J gene TRBJ2-1, with D possibly TRBD1 on 6 matching bases. Trimming removed 1 base from V and 2 bases from J, with 9 bases in between. The CDR3 has 15 residues. Germline values: CDR1 LGHDT, CDR2 YNNKEL (reference sequence). The CDR3 spells CASSQGRGPYNEQFF. CDR3 DNA: TGTGCCAGCAGCCAAGGCAGGGGACCCTACAATGAGCAGTTCTTC.

The rearrangement links TRBV18 to TRBJ2-1, with 11 bases fitting TRBD1. Germline V gives CDR1 KGHSH, CDR2 LQKENI. This CDR3 has 15 amino acids. Trimming took 3 bases from V and 4 from J; bases not matched to a gene: 2. The CDR3 DNA sequence: TGTGCCAGCTCACCGGGACAGGGGGGTTACAATGAGCAGTTCTTC. As protein: CASSPGQGGYNEQFF.

This chain connects TRBV10-3 to TRBJ2-7; the D gene is possibly TRBD2 (7 bases). From germline, CDR1 is ENHRY and CDR2 SYGVKD. This CDR3 contains 11 residues. Trimming cost V 7 bases and J 6 bases, with 10 bases left between them. This CDR3 reads CAITGGVEQYV. The DNA of the CDR3 is TGTGCCATCACGGGGGGCGTCGAGCAGTACGTC.

The chain couples TRBV7-6 to TRBJ1-1; tentative D call: TRBD1 (6 bases). The CDR3 runs to 17 residues. Trimming shortened V by 1 base and J by 2 bases, and 17 bases separated the two germline ends. The germline CDR1 and CDR2 sequences are SGHVS and FNYEAQ. The CDR3 DNA follows: TGTGCCAGCAGCTTAGTGGCGGCAGGGGAGAGAAACACTGAAGCTTTCTTT. Translated, it gives CASSLVAAGERNTEAFF. The full variable domain, its missing parts supplied by reference TRBV7-6 and TRBJ1-1, is GAGVSQSPRYKVTKRGQDVALRCDPISGHVSLYWYRQALGQGPEFLTYFNYEAQQDKSGLPNDRFSAERPEGSISTLTIQRTEQRDSAMYRCASSLVAAGERNTEAFFGQGTRLTVV.

The chain recombines TRBV18 with TRBJ1-6; 11 bases fit TRBD1. This CDR3 has 14 amino acids. Germline CDR1 reads KGHSH; CDR2 reads LQKENI. V was pared by 6 bases and J by 9 bases, with 4 bases of the junction left unmatched. CDR3 loop: CASSRGQGASPLHF. CDR3 bases: TGTGCCAGCTCCCGCGGACAGGGGGCTTCACCCCTCCACTTT.

The chain combines TRBV19 with TRBJ2-2, with 8 positions matching TRBD2. V was clipped by 5 bases and J by 4 bases; unmatched bases: 6. The germline V gene has CDR1 LNHDA and CDR2 SQIVND (reference sequence). This CDR3 has 15 amino acids. The CDR3 nucleotides are TGTGCCAGTAGTTGGGGACGGGAGGGCACCGGGGAGCTGTTTTTT. Translated: CASSWGREGTGELFF. The variable domain in full, with the rest retrieved from reference TRBV19 and TRBJ2-2, is DGGITQSPKYLFRKEGQNVTLSCEQNLNHDAMYWYRQDPGQGLRLIYYSQIVNDFQKGDIAEGYSVSREKKESFPLTVTSAQKNPTAFYLCASSWGREGTGELFFGEGSRLTVL.

V and J are TRBV9 and TRBJ2-5; TRBD2 aligns across 9 bases. J lost 5 bases, V lost 4 bases, and 6 bases had no gene match. Per the germline V gene, CDR1 is SGDLS and CDR2 is YYNGEE. The CDR3 is 14 amino acids. DNA for the CDR3: TGTGCCAGCAGCCCGGGACTAGCCGCCGAGACCCAGTACTTC. The encoded protein is CASSPGLAAETQYF. The whole variable domain, filled in from reference TRBV9 and TRBJ2-5, reads DSGVTQTPKHLITATGQRVTLRCSPRSGDLSVYWYQQSLDQGLQFLIQYYNGEERAKGNILERFSAQQFPDLHSELNLSSLELGDSALYFCASSPGLAAETQYFGPGTRLLVL.

This rearrangement joins TRBV7-9 to TRBJ2-7; a weak D match, TRBD2 (6 bases). The CDR3 is 13 residues long. The V gene's germline CDR1 is SEHNR and CDR2 FQNEAQ (reference sequence). V was clipped by 6 bases and J by 7 bases, with 16 bases between them. The CDR3 region is CASRPATGVEQYF. The CDR3 DNA follows: TGTGCCAGCAGGCCAGCGACGGGAGTAGAGCAGTACTTC.

The rearrangement uses TRBV6-6 and TRBJ2-7; TRBD2 might be the D (5 bases). Per germline, CDR1 MNHNY and CDR2 SVGAGI (reference sequence). The CDR3 loop spans 12 amino acids. The V end was cut by 6 bases, the J end by 3 bases, with 9 bases between. This CDR3 is CASSRDIYEQYV. The DNA for the CDR3 is TGTGCCAGCAGCCGGGATATCTACGAGCAGTACGTC.

This clone was detected a few times. This chain links TRBV3-1 (or the pseudogene TRBV3-2) with TRBJ2-2; D gene unclear. The germline V gene has CDR1 LGHDT and CDR2 YNNKEL (reference sequence). The CDR3 runs 13 residues. Trimming took 2 bases from V and 4 from J, leaving 5 bases between them. CDR3 region: CASSQSITGELFF. In DNA, the CDR3 is TGTGCCAGCAGCCAATCTATCACCGGGGAGCTGTTTTTT.

This chain connects TRBV6-1 to TRBJ2-5; possibly TRBD2 for D (6 bases). Germline V gene data show CDR1 as MNHNS and CDR2 as SASEGT. Trimming pared 1 base from V and 4 bases from J, leaving 19 bases between. The CDR3 runs 17 residues. CDR3 sequence: CASSEGVWAGTGETQYF. CDR3 coding DNA: TGTGCCAGCAGTGAAGGGGTCTGGGCGGGGACGGGAGAGACCCAGTACTTC.

Only a few counts were recorded for this clone. The chain couples TRBV27 to TRBJ2-7; 10 bases match TRBD1. The length of the CDR3 is 13 residues. Germline V gene data show CDR1 as MNHEY and CDR2 as SMNVEV (reference sequence). V lost 4 bases, J lost 5 bases, and 2 bases stayed unmatched. CDR3 sequence (DNA): TGTGCCAGCAGTTGGGACAGGGGCCACGAGCAGTACTTC. It specifies CASSWDRGHEQYF.

The genes are TRBV10-3 and TRBJ1-3; D may be TRBD1 (6 bases). V was clipped by 4 bases and J by 2 bases, with 24 bases between them. CDR1 and CDR2 from the germline V gene are ENHRY and SYGVKD. The CDR3 is made up of 19 amino acids. Here the CDR3 reads CAISALRWGRGFTGNTIYF. DNA of the CDR3: TGTGCCATCAGTGCACTCCGGTGGGGGCGAGGGTTTACTGGAAACACCATATATTTT.

The CDR3, as DNA: TGTGCCAGTAGGAAAACAGGGACTGAAGCTTTCTTT. This sequence encodes CASRKTGTEAFF. This chain links TRBV19 with TRBJ1-1; D possibly corresponds to TRBD1 (6 bases). CDR1 and CDR2 (germline): LNHDA, SQIVND (reference sequence). The V end was cut by 6 bases, the J end by 5 bases, with 10 bases between. CDR3 length: 12 residues.

V usage is TRBV19 and J usage is TRBJ1-1; D is undetermined. The CDR3 consists of 12 residues. CDR1 and CDR2 (germline): LNHDA, SQIVND (reference sequence). Between the trimmed V and J ends, which lost 4 bases and 10 bases, there was a span of 13 bases. The CDR3 DNA reads TGTGCCAGTAGTAGAGACCGCGGAGTAGCTTTCTTT. The encoded protein is CASSRDRGVAFF. Using reference TRBV19 and TRBJ1-1 for the parts outside the CDR3, the full variable domain is DGGITQSPKYLFRKEGQNVTLSCEQNLNHDAMYWYRQDPGQGLRLIYYSQIVNDFQKGDIAEGYSVSREKKESFPLTVTSAQKNPTAFYLCASSRDRGVAFFGQGTRLTVV.